This TCR beta chain originates from a study of T cell responses to AZD1222 COVID-19 vaccine. Findings and caveats of the study: After the peak T cell response, and only then, were repertoires sampled.

Generated by immunoSEQ multiplex PCR, the TCRdb table keeps only in-frame clones and is missing some. The sample holds around 140,000 clones, 85% to 90% seen once. Germline assignment: CDR1 MNHEY and CDR2 SVGAGI. This CDR3 comprises 13 residues. Trimming took off 0 bases at V and 9 bases at J, with 6 bases between the two ends. Worth noting for this clone: Its antigen is still unknown.

The source was peripheral blood, collected on day 0 of AZD1222 vaccination. This receptor was taken from an adult in good health. The chain has TRBV6-5 and TRBJ1-6, with no clear D. CDR3 DNA sequence: TGTGCCAGCAGTTACTCCTGGGGTTCACCCCTCCACTTT. Translated, it gives CASSYSWGSPLHF.